This T cell receptor (beta chain) appears in the sequencing data of a study of T cells in pancreatic ductal adenocarcinoma. Study findings and constraints: Blood clonality (roughly 0.07) did not differ significantly from tumor (approximately 0.1). The resected cohort was biased toward the minority with early-stage disease. Blood had more productive templates and about 8-fold more unique clonotypes than tumor. Tumor-versus-blood clonality comparisons may be biased toward lower tumor diversity.

Using immunoSEQ multiplex PCR, the repertoire was profiled, and TCRdb retains in-frame clones only, with some absent. The table shows more than 85,000 clones, with 90% to 95% occurring only once. For this clone: What it binds is not known.

Selected pancreatic ductal adenocarcinoma patients had undergone surgery without neoadjuvant therapy. V was clipped by 4 bases and J by 3 bases; unmatched bases: 4. Germline values: CDR1 SGHTA, CDR2 FQGNSA. The CDR3 is 14 residues long. Input material: PBMCs. This TCR was recovered from a human donor with pancreatic ductal adenocarcinoma. The V call is TRBV7-2, the J call TRBJ2-3; 7 bases are a match to TRBD1. The CDR3 spells CASSYGQETDTQYF. The CDR3 region has the DNA TGTGCCAGCAGCTACGGACAGGAGACAGATACGCAGTATTTT.